This T cell receptor beta chain derives from a study of OX40 agonist ivuxolimab in advanced cancers. Overall study: Patients enrolled in dose escalation were diagnosed with hepatocellular carcinoma, melanoma, renal cell or head and neck cancer.

Note on this clone: Its specificity is not known.

This table comes from immunoSEQ multiplex PCR, and its TCRdb copy is limited to in-frame clones, with some not included. The table has tens of thousands of clones, 94% seen once. Germline CDR1 reads SGDLS; CDR2 reads YYNGEE. The CDR3 length is 14 residues. Deletions cut 4 bases from V and 7 bases from J, with 18 bases between. Study-level results: Certain nonresponding patients likewise had low normalized T-cell clonal expansion. Those patients achieving a partial response at 0.1-3.0 mg/kg showed among the lowest clonal expansion. The expanded peripheral T cells' antigen specificity was not determined.

The sequences come from CD4+ or CD8+ T cells sorted from blood, collected in a trial of the OX40 agonist ivuxolimab. The genes are TRBV9 and TRBJ2-7; D may correspond to TRBD1 or TRBD2 (5 bases each). This sequence originates from an adult with an advanced solid tumor such as melanoma, head and neck, liver or kidney cancer. As DNA, the CDR3 is TGTGCCAGCAGCACACAACCGGGACCTGGGGAGCAGTACTTC. Protein product: CASSTQPGPGEQYF.